The 9 T cell receptor beta chains below all came from one sample that was sequenced in a study of blood T cell repertoires in COVID-19. TCRdb's copy holds only in-frame clones and misses some; the assay was immunoSEQ multiplex PCR. The table shows tens of thousands of clones, with approximately 91% occurring only once. Input material: peripheral blood. The receptors stem from a man aged 60 to 69 with acute or convalescent COVID-19.

The rearrangement links TRBV10-3 to TRBJ1-1; 7 nucleotides line up with TRBD1. This CDR3 is 13 amino acids long. Germline V gene lookup returns CDR1 ENHRY and CDR2 SYGVKD. V trimming: 10 bases; J trimming: 1 base; junction bases outside the gene matches: 6. The CDR3 bases are TGTGCCACAACTCGGGACAGGAACACTGAAGCTTTCTTT. Translation: CATTRDRNTEAFF.

J is TRBJ2-1 and V is TRBV9; 10 bases are a match to TRBD2. The germline gives CDR1 SGDLS, CDR2 YYNGEE. V lost 4 bases, J lost 3 bases, and 10 bases stayed unmatched. CDR3 length: 17 amino acids. As DNA, the CDR3 is TGTGCCAGCAGCAGAAGGACTAGCGGAATAAACTACAATGAGCAGTTCTTC. As protein: CASSRRTSGINYNEQFF.

This rearrangement joins TRBV30 to TRBJ1-5; 7 nucleotides match TRBD1. Trimming took 8 bases from V and 0 from J; bases not matched to a gene: 13. Per germline, CDR1 GTSNPN and CDR2 SVGIG (reference sequence). This CDR3 spans 16 amino acids. The chain's CDR3 is CALEPRDSLSNQPQHF. The CDR3 DNA is TGTGCCCTCGAACCCCGGGACAGTCTTAGCAATCAGCCCCAGCATTTT.

The chain combines TRBV27 with TRBJ2-3; 7 positions agree with TRBD2. Germline CDR1 MNHEY, CDR2 SMNVEV (reference sequence). CDR3 length: 16 residues. Trimming took 4 bases from V and 0 from J; bases not matched to a gene: 7. CDR3: CASSSQLALSTDTQYF. CDR3 nucleotide sequence: TGTGCCAGCAGTTCTCAACTAGCGCTAAGCACAGATACGCAGTATTTT.

The CDR3 protein is CASSPSIPGQGVETQYF. The CDR3 bases are TGTGCCAGCAGCCCCTCTATCCCGGGACAGGGAGTTGAGACCCAGTACTTC. The chain recombines TRBV7-9 with TRBJ2-5, with 9 bases that match TRBD1. This CDR3 region has 17 residues. The V gene's germline CDR1 is SEHNR and CDR2 FQNEAQ (reference sequence). V lost 5 bases and J lost 5; bases outside the gene matches: 15.

V and J are TRBV7-2 and TRBJ1-5, with a tentative D call TRBD1 (5 bases). CDR3 size: 15 residues. Deletions cut 1 base from V and 6 bases from J, with 13 bases between. CDR1 is SGHTA and CDR2 is FQGNSA in the germline V gene. The CDR3 DNA reads as TGTGCCAGCAGCTTAGACGGGGGACTGGGTCAGCCCCAGCATTTT. It is translated as CASSLDGGLGQPQHF. Based on the CDR3 plus reference TRBV7-2 and TRBJ1-5, the full variable domain is GAGVSQSPSNKVTEKGKDVELRCDPISGHTALYWYRQSLGQGLEFLIYFQGNSAPDKSGLPSDRFSAERTGGSVSTLTIQRTQQEDSAVYLCASSLDGGLGQPQHFGDGTRLSIL.

This chain links TRBV9 with TRBJ1-1; 7 nucleotides agree with TRBD1. The CDR3 spans 16 residues. The trim removed 2 bases at V and 1 base at J, leaving 8 bases unmatched. Germline V gene lookup returns CDR1 SGDLS and CDR2 YYNGEE. This chain's CDR3 is CASSVTPGTENTEAFF. The CDR3, as DNA: TGTGCCAGCAGCGTCACCCCTGGGACAGAGAACACTGAAGCTTTCTTT.

This chain links TRBV5-5 with TRBJ1-6, with D possibly being TRBD1 (5 bases). Trimming cost V 4 bases and J 10 bases, with 18 bases left between them. The CDR3 is 15 amino acids. Germline assignment: CDR1 SGHKS and CDR2 YYEKEE (reference sequence). The CDR3 region is CASSRTGAGNSPLHF. DNA of the CDR3: TGTGCCAGCAGCAGGACGGGAGCAGGGAACTCACCCCTCCACTTT.

This chain's CDR3 is CASSKDREGGYTF. CDR3 sequence (DNA): TGTGCCAGTAGTAAGGACAGGGAGGGTGGCTACACCTTC. The J gene is TRBJ1-2, the V gene TRBV19; 8 bases match TRBD1. The CDR3 is 13 amino acids. Germline values: CDR1 LNHDA, CDR2 SQIVND (reference sequence). The ends lost 4 bases at V and 7 bases at J; junction bases unmatched: 5.